The source of this T cell receptor (beta chain) is a study of CD8 T cells in ankylosing spondylitis. Quantitative 5'-RACE with molecular barcodes generated TCR beta libraries. Via MiXCR, TCRdb re-called the 5' RACE reads, giving one row per CDR3 protein. The top ten clones hold 13% to 15% of a sample with some 150,000 distinct CDR3 sequences, under 45% of them seen once. V was cut by 8 bases and J by 4 bases, with 9 bases left in between. The CDR3 is 12 amino acids. CDR1 is MDHEN and CDR2 is SYDVKM in the germline V gene. This clonotype came up many times. This sequence joins TRBV28 and TRBJ1-5; maybe TRBD1 (5 bases). Sequencing input: synovial fluid, either unsorted or a sorted T cell fraction (not recorded which). This TCR was recovered from a male donor with ankylosing spondylitis. The CDR3 sequence: CASRQRNQPQHF. The CDR3, as DNA: TGTGCCAGCCGACAGAGGAATCAGCCCCAGCATTTT.